This T cell receptor (beta chain) was observed in a study of shared clonotypes between healthy human individuals (dated by TCRdb to 2019 to 2021). Concerning the study at large: The cohort comprised a couple of women and a few men aged 18 to 49 years. To estimate repertoire size and how much clonotype sharing occurs between individuals, the study deeply sequenced the blood TCR repertoires of 5 or 6 healthy adults. Between about 0.85 and 9.5 billion PBMCs per donor were obtained by leukapheresis. Per donor, three plates each were used for CD4 naive and CD4 memory, two for CD8 naive, and one for CD8 memory. To increase sequencing depth and limit assay-specific biases, TCR repertoire library preparation and sequencing were carried out by different laboratories using diverse techniques.

A remark on this clone: There is no known antigen for this receptor. Within one base of it there is no much larger clone, and no base qualities were kept.

CDR1 MGHDK and CDR2 SYGVNS were looked up in the germline V gene. Cut back by 6 bases and 2 bases, the V and J ends lie 14 bases apart. The CDR3 contains 14 residues, cysteine and phenylalanine counted. The entry retains the CDR3 DNA only, 42 bases that are in frame from base 1. What the work shows at the level of the full study, not this receptor alone: Pairwise subsampling led to the expectation that sequencing depth would affect the degree of clonotype sharing among donors. Naive subsets generally had larger estimated clonotype richness than memory subsets. Because the study included only a small number of donors, the genetic and exposure-history diversity represented was limited. Incomplete sequencing was indicated by rarefaction of sorted-subset datasets, despite the large sequencing depth. When several donors were compared, the shared fraction of clonotypes was about 5% for naive CD4, roughly 3.3% for naive CD8, 2.3% for memory CD4, and 0.4% for memory CD8. Compared with non-shared clonotypes, the clonotypes found in all four sorted-subset donors had higher generation probabilities. Sampling was restricted to blood, and TCR repertoires in tissues likely differ from the TCR repertoires found in blood.

Using the deep immunoSEQ assay, multiplex PCR amplified TCR CDR3 regions from genomic DNA. For each cell subset, the extracted genomic DNA was distributed evenly across all wells of several immunoSEQ 96-well plates, and each plate served as one replicate. For sorted subsets, each replicate PCR was loaded with 200 ng genomic DNA, equivalent to 25,000 to 30,000 T cell genomes. Purified libraries were quantified with a Qubit 3.0 fluorometer, sized on a Bioanalyzer 2100, and re-quantified with the KAPA Library Quantification kit. Each immunoSEQ 96-well plate was sequenced on its own single-read 150-cycle Illumina NextSeq 550 flow cell. In the source study's methods: The immunoSEQ output contained only junctional sequences without quality scores, so filtering could not match that applied to full-length reads. Sequences were annotated with PyIR, a Python wrapper for IgBLAST v1.9, using IMGT germline references to assign V/J genes and CDR3. Reads with weak V/J assignments (E-value above 1e-6), missing CDR3, stop codons, out-of-frame junctions, or ambiguous translated residues were removed. A V3J clonotype was defined by an identical inferred V gene, J gene, and CDR3 amino acid sequence. Percentage overlap between repertoires was computed as shared unique clonotypes divided by the size of the smaller repertoire. Three approaches were used to assess repertoire richness: RTK rarefaction, the Chao1 estimator, and Recon v2.1 estimates of unobserved clonotypes. OLGA was used to compute generation probabilities for all TCRbeta clonotypes that the gDNA method yielded from a handful of donors. The table comes from immuneACCESS by way of TCRdb, which keeps in-frame sequences with V and J called. Part of the clones is missing from these tables; in studies checked, under half for an unresolved V gene and the rest for unknown reasons. The DNA gave D and trimming, while V, J and clone size come from that table. For this sample the table gives fewer than 2.5 million clones, of which approximately 93% were detected only once. The ten largest account for around 0.4% of the sample.

Donors were healthy HIV-negative adults with no recently reported acute infections or vaccinations. All donors were Caucasian adults living in Nashville, Tennessee, USA. CD4+ T cells were enriched through magnetic negative selection, after which naive cells were positively selected on CD45RA and the remaining negative fraction served as the memory subset. After blood collection by leukapheresis, PBMCs were isolated using Ficoll-Histopaque density gradient centrifugation and then cryopreserved in the vapor phase of liquid nitrogen. Purity and quantity of every magnetically sorted T cell population were checked by analytical flow cytometry. Genomic DNA was isolated from each sorted fraction and quantified by UV absorbance on a Nanodrop 2000c.

The TCR sequence derives from a man aged 18-30 years in good health. Some clones in this sample may be carry-over from other donors' samples. Sequenced: naive CD4+ T cells from PBMCs. The cell subset or site label of this sample denotes: CD45RA+ positively selected. This chain joins TRBV25-1 to TRBJ2-7; the D gene is possibly TRBD1 or TRBD2, each agreeing over 6 bases. CDR3 region: CASSRGGPTYEQYF. The DNA sequence is as follows: TGTGCCAGCAGCCGAGGGGGGCCTACCTACGAGCAGTACTTC.